A selection of T cell receptor beta chains follows, all from one sample in a study of T cell repertoires in cytomegalovirus infection. TCRdb recomputed calls from the reads with MiXCR, one row per CDR3 protein. The sample has about 400,000 distinct CDR3 sequences, about a sixth seen once; the top ten hold roughly 8.7%. The sample comprised PBMCs. These receptor sequences come from a human donor in good health (CMV status not recorded). Some clones in this sample may be carry-over from other donors' samples. Both conserved end residues are part of each CDR3. A D gene is named only where the DNA matches it firmly. Clone size is shown for a subset of rows, as once, few, many or a class of expanded clone.

v_gene: TRBV7-6
abundance: many
d_gene: TRBD2
j_gene: TRBJ2-1
CDR3aa: CASSSTGTSGYNEQFF
CDR3nt: TGTGCCAGCAGCTCCACCGGGACTAGCGGATACAATGAGCAGTTCTTC

v_gene: TRBV20-1
abundance: .
d_gene: .
j_gene: TRBJ2-3
CDR3aa: CSARDSKGGTDTQYF
CDR3nt: TGCAGTGCTAGAGATAGTAAGGGGGGCACAGATACGCAGTATTTT

v_gene: TRBV7-9
abundance: many
d_gene: TRBD1
j_gene: TRBJ1-2
CDR3aa: CASSTGTGLYGYTF
CDR3nt: TGTGCCAGCAGCACCGGGACAGGGTTGTATGGCTACACCTTC

v_gene: TRBV7-9
abundance: few
d_gene: .
j_gene: TRBJ1-2
CDR3aa: CASQGEGYGYTF
CDR3nt: TGTGCCAGCCAAGGGGAAGGATATGGCTACACCTTC

v_gene: TRBV7-2
abundance: many
d_gene: .
j_gene: TRBJ1-1
CDR3aa: CASSSRQSPGTEAFF
CDR3nt: TGTGCCAGCAGTTCCCGACAGTCACCTGGCACTGAAGCTTTCTTT

v_gene: TRBV19
abundance: few
d_gene: .
j_gene: TRBJ2-1
CDR3aa: CASSMGGVLRGNEQFF
CDR3nt: TGTGCCAGTAGTATGGGGGGAGTCCTTCGGGGCAATGAGCAGTTCTTC

v_gene: TRBV10-3
abundance: .
d_gene: .
j_gene: TRBJ1-5
CDR3aa: CALRAPLGPQHF
CDR3nt: TGTGCCTTACGGGCCCCGCTTGGTCCCCAGCATTTT

v_gene: TRBV2
abundance: .
d_gene: .
j_gene: TRBJ1-5
CDR3aa: CASTYVRGGGNQPQHF
CDR3nt: TGTGCCAGCACTTACGTCAGGGGCGGAGGCAATCAGCCCCAGCATTTT

v_gene: TRBV7-8
abundance: .
d_gene: TRBD1
j_gene: TRBJ2-5
CDR3aa: CASSSSPGTGGLKTQYF
CDR3nt: TGTGCCAGCAGCTCGAGTCCAGGGACAGGGGGATTAAAGACCCAGTACTTC

v_gene: TRBV20-1
abundance: few
d_gene: TRBD2
j_gene: TRBJ2-1
CDR3aa: CSARVAGGFDEQFF
CDR3nt: TGCAGTGCTAGGGTGGCGGGAGGCTTCGATGAGCAGTTCTTC

v_gene: TRBV11-2
abundance: many
d_gene: .
j_gene: TRBJ2-6
CDR3aa: CASSSRGLRANVLTF
CDR3nt: TGTGCCAGCAGCTCCAGGGGCCTTCGGGCCAACGTCCTGACTTTC

v_gene: TRBV7-2
abundance: many
d_gene: .
j_gene: TRBJ2-4
CDR3aa: CASSLVLSGNIQYF
CDR3nt: TGTGCCAGCAGCTTAGTTCTTAGCGGAAACATTCAGTACTTC

v_gene: TRBV12-3/TRBV12-4
abundance: many
d_gene: .
j_gene: TRBJ1-1
CDR3aa: CASRITAGTEAFF
CDR3nt: TGTGCCAGCAGAATAACAGCCGGGACTGAAGCTTTCTTT

v_gene: TRBV7-2
abundance: many
d_gene: TRBD2
j_gene: TRBJ2-3
CDR3aa: CASSLVGGTLPTDTQYF
CDR3nt: TGTGCCAGCAGCTTAGTCGGGGGGACCCTCCCCACAGATACGCAGTATTTT

v_gene: TRBV19
abundance: .
d_gene: .
j_gene: TRBJ2-3
CDR3aa: CASSSRGYTDTQYF
CDR3nt: TGTGCCAGTAGTAGTCGGGGATACACAGATACGCAGTATTTT

v_gene: TRBV9
abundance: .
d_gene: .
j_gene: TRBJ2-3
CDR3aa: CASSVLPGTDTQYF
CDR3nt: TGTGCCAGCAGCGTCTTGCCCGGCACAGATACGCAGTATTTT

v_gene: TRBV7-7
abundance: few
d_gene: .
j_gene: TRBJ2-2
CDR3aa: CASTFGDNTGELFF
CDR3nt: TGTGCCAGCACCTTTGGTGACAACACCGGGGAGCTGTTTTTT

v_gene: TRBV29-1
abundance: few
d_gene: TRBD1
j_gene: TRBJ2-1
CDR3aa: CSVQRTGEDNEQFF
CDR3nt: TGCAGCGTTCAACGGACAGGGGAGGATAATGAGCAGTTCTTC

v_gene: TRBV28
abundance: once
d_gene: .
j_gene: TRBJ1-1
CDR3aa: CGVQEKFGAFF
CDR3nt: TGTGGGGTCCAGGAAAAGTTCGGAGCTTTCTTT

v_gene: TRBV5-1
abundance: few
d_gene: .
j_gene: TRBJ1-4
CDR3aa: CASSNQGSTNEKLFF
CDR3nt: TGCGCCAGCAGCAATCAGGGGTCAACTAATGAAAAACTGTTTTTT

v_gene: TRBV7-2
abundance: .
d_gene: .
j_gene: TRBJ2-7
CDR3aa: CASSYQVSYEQYF
CDR3nt: TGTGCCAGCAGCTACCAGGTCTCCTACGAGCAGTACTTC

v_gene: TRBV4-1
abundance: .
d_gene: TRBD1
j_gene: TRBJ2-7
CDR3aa: CASSPLPRGSEQYF
CDR3nt: TGCGCCAGCAGCCCCCTTCCCAGGGGGAGCGAGCAGTACTTC